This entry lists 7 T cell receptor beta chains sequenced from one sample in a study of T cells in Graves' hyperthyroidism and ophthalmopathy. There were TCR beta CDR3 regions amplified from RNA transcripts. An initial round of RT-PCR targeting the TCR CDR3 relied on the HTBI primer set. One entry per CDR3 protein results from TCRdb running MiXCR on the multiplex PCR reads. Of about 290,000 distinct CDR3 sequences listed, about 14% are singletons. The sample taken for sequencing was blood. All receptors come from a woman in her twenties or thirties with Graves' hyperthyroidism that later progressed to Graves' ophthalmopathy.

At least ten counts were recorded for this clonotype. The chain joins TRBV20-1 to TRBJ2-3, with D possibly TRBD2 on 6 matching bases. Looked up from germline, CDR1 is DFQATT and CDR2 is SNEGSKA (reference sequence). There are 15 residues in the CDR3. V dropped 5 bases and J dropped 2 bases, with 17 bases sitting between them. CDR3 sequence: CSAARASEVTDTQYF. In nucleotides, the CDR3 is TGCAGTGCTGCGCGGGCTAGCGAGGTCACAGATACGCAGTATTTT.

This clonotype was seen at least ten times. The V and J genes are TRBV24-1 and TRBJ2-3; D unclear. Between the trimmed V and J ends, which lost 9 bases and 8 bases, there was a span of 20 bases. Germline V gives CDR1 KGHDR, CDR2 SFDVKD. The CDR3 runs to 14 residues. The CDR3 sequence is CATGAARSPSTQYF. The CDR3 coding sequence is TGTGCCACCGGTGCGGCCCGGAGCCCCTCTACGCAGTATTTT.

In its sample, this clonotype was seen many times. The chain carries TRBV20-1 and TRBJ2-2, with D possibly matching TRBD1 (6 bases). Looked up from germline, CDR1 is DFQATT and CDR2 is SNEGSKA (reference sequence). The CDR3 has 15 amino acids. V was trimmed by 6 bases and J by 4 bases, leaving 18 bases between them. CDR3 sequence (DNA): TGCAGTGCCATAAGGGGTAGAGGGGGCACCGGGGAGCTGTTTTTT. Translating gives CSAIRGRGGTGELFF.

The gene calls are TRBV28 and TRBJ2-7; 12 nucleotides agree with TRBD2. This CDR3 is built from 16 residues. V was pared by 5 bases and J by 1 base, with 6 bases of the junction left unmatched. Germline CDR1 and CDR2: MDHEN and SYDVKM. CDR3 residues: CASSTTGLAGSYEQYF. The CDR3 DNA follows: TGTGCCAGCAGTACCACGGGACTAGCGGGTTCCTACGAGCAGTACTTC.

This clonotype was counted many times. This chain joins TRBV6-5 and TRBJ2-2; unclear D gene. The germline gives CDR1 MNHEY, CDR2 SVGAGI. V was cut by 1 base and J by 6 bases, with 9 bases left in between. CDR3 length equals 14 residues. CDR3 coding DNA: TGTGCCAGCAGTTACTTCCAAATGGCCGGGGAGCTGTTTTTT. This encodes CASSYFQMAGELFF.

The CDR3 region is CASSPKATSGRALDEQFF. DNA for the CDR3: TGTGCCAGCTCACCAAAAGCTACTAGCGGGAGGGCTCTGGATGAGCAGTTCTTC. The V gene is TRBV18, the J gene TRBJ2-1; 13 nucleotides align to TRBD2. The CDR3 runs 18 residues. Trimming took 2 bases from V and 8 from J; bases not matched to a gene: 12. Germline CDR1 reads KGHSH; CDR2 reads LQKENI. Drawing the rest from reference TRBV18 and TRBJ2-1, the complete variable domain is NAGVMQNPRHLVRRRGQEARLRCSPMKGHSHVYWYRQLPEEGLKFMVYLQKENIIDESGMPKERFSAEFPKEGPSILRIQQVVRGDSAAYFCASSPKATSGRALDEQFFGPGTRLTVL.

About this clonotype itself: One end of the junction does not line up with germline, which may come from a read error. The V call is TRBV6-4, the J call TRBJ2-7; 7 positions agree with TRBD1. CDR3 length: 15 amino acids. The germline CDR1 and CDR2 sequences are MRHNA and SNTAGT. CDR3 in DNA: TGTGCCTGCAGTCGGACAGGTGGGGAAGCCTACGAGCAGTACTTC. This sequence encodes CACSRTGGEAYEQYF.